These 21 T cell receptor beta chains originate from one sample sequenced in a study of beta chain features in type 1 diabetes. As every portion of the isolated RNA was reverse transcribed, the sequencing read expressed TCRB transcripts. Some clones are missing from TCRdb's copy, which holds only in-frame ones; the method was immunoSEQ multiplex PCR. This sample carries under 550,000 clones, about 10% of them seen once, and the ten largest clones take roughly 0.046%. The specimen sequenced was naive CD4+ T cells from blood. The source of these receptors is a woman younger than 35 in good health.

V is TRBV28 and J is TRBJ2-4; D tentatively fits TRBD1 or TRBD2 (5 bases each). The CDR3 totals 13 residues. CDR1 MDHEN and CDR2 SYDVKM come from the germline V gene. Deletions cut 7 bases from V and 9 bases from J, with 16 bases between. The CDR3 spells CASIDLGAGIQYF. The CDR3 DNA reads TGTGCCAGCATCGACCTCGGGGCAGGCATTCAGTACTTC.

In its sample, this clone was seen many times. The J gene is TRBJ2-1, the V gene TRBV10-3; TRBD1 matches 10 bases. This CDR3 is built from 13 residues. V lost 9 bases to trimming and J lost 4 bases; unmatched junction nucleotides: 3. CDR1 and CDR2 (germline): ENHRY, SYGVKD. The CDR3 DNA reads TGTGCCATGGGGACAGGGGTGTACAATGAGCAGTTCTTC. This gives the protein CAMGTGVYNEQFF.

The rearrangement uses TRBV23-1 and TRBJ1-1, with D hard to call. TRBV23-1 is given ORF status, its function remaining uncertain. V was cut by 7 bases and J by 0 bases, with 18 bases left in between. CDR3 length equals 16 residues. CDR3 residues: CASINWAVFMNTEAFF. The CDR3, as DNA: TGCGCCAGCATTAATTGGGCAGTTTTCATGAACACTGAAGCTTTCTTT.

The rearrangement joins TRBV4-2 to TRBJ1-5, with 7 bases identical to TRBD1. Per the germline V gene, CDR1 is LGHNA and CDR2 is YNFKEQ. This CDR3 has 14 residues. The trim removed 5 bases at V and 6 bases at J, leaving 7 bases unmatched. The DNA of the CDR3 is TGTGCCAGCAGCAAGACAGGGAATCTTCAGCCCCAGCATTTT. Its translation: CASSKTGNLQPQHF.

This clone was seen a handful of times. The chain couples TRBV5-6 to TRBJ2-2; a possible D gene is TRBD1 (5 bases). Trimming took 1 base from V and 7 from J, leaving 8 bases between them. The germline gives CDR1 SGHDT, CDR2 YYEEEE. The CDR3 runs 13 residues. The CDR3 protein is CASSLQGVGELFF. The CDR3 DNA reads TGTGCCAGCAGCTTGCAGGGCGTCGGGGAGCTGTTTTTT.

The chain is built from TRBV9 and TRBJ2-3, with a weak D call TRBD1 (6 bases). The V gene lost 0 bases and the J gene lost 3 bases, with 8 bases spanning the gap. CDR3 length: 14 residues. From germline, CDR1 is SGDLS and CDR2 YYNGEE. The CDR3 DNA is TGTGCCAGCAGCGTAGAGACAGGAACAGATACGCAGTATTTT. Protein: CASSVETGTDTQYF.

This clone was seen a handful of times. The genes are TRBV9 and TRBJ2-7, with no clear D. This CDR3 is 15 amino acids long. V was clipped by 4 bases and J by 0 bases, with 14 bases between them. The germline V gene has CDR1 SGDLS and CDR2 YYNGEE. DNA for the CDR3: TGTGCCAGCAGCCCTGCTGGGGTTAGCTCCTACGAGCAGTACTTC. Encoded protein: CASSPAGVSSYEQYF.

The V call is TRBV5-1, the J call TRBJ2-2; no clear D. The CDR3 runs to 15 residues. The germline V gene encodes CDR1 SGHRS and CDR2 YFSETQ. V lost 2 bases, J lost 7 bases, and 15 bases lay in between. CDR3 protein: CASSLQYGRGGELFF. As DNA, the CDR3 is TGCGCCAGCAGCTTACAATACGGACGAGGCGGGGAGCTGTTTTTT.

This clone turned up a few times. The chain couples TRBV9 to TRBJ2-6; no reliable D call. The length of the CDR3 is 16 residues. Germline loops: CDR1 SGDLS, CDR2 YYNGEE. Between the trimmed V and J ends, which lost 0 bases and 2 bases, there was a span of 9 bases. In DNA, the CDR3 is TGTGCCAGCAGCGTAGGGGTGGGGACTGGGGCCAACGTCCTGACTTTC. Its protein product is CASSVGVGTGANVLTF.

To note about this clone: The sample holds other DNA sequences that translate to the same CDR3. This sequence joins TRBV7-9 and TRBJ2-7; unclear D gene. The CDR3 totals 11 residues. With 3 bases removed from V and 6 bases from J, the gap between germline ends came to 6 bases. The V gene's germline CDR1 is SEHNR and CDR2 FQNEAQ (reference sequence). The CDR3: CASSLGIEQYF. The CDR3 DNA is TGTGCCAGCAGCTTGGGGATCGAGCAGTACTTC.

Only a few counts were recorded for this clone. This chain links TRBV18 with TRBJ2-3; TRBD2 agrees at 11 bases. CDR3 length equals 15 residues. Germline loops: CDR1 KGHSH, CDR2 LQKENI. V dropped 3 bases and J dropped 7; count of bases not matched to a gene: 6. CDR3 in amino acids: CASSPGTSGANTQYF. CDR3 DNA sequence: TGTGCCAGCTCACCCGGGACTAGCGGAGCTAATACGCAGTATTTT.

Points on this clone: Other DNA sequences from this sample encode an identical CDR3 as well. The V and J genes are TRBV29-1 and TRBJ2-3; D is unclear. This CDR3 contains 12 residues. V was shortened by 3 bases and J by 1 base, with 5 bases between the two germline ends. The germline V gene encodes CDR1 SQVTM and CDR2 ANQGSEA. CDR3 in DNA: TGCAGCGTTGACGCTGGCACAGATACGCAGTATTTT. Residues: CSVDAGTDTQYF.

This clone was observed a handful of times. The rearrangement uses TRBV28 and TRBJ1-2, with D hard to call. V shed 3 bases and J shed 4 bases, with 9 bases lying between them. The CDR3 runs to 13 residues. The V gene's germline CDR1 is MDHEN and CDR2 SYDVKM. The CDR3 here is CASSFAGGYGYTF. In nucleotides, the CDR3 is TGTGCCAGCAGTTTTGCCGGAGGCTATGGCTACACCTTC.

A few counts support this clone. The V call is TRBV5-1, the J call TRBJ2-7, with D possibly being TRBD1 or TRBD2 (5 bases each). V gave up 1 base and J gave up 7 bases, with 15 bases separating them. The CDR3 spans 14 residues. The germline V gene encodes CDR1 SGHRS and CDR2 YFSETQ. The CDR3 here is CASSLTGGPGEQYF. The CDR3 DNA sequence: TGCGCCAGCAGCTTGACAGGTGGCCCGGGAGAGCAGTACTTC.

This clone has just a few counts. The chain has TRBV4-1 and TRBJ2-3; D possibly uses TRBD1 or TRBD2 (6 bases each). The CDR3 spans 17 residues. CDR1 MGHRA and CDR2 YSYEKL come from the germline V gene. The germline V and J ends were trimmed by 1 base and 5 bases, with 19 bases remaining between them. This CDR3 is CASSQGELRGRGDTQYF. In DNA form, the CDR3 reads TGCGCCAGCAGCCAAGGCGAGTTACGGGGGCGTGGAGATACGCAGTATTTT.

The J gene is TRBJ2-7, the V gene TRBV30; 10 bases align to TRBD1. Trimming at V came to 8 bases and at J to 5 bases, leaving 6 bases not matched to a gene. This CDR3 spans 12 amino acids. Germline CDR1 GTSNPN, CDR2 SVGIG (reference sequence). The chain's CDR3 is CAGDRGTNEQYF. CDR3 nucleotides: TGTGCCGGGGACAGGGGAACGAACGAGCAGTACTTC.

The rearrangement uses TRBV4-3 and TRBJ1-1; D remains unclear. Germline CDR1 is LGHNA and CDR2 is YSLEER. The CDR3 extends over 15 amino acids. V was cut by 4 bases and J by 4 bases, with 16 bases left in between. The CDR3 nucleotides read TGCGCCAGCAGCCCTCAACAGAGTCTGAGCACTGAAGCTTTCTTT. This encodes CASSPQQSLSTEAFF.

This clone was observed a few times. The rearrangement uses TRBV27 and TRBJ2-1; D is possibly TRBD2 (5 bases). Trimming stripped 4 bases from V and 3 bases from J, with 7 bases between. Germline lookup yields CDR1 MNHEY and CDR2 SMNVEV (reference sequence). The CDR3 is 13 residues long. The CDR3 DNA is TGTGCCAGCAGTTACGGGGACTACAATGAGCAGTTCTTC. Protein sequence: CASSYGDYNEQFF.

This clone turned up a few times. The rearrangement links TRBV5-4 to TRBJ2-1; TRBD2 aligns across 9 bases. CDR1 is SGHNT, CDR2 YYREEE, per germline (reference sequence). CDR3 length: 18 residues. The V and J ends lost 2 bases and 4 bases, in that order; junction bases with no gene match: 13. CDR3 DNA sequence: TGTGCCAGCAGCTTTTCCCTAGCGGGACTCACGGCGTACAATGAGCAGTTCTTC. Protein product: CASSFSLAGLTAYNEQFF. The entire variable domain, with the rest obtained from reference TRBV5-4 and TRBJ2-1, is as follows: ETGVTQSPTHLIKTRGQQVTLRCSSQSGHNTVSWYQQALGQGPQFIFQYYREEENGRGNFPPRFSGLQFPNYSSELNVNALELDDSALYLCASSFSLAGLTAYNEQFFGPGTRLTVL.

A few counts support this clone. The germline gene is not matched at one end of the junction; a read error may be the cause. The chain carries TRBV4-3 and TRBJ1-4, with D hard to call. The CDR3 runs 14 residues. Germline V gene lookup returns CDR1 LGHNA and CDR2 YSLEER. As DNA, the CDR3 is TGCGCCAGCAGCCAAGATCTAGGAGACGCCGAAGTGGTTTTT. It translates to CASSQDLGDAEVVF.

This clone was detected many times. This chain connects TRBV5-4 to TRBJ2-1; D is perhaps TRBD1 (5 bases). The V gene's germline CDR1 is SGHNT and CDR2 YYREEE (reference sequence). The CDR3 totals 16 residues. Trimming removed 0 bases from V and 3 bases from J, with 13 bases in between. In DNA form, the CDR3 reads TGTGCCAGCAGCTTGGGTCCGGACATAGTCTACAATGAGCAGTTCTTC. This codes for CASSLGPDIVYNEQFF.